This T cell receptor (beta chain) was found in a study of cytomegalovirus exposure and HLA in healthy donors. This CDR3 has 12 amino acids. CDR1 and CDR2 from the germline V gene are MDHEN and SYDVKM. V was clipped by 7 bases and J by 2 bases, with 7 bases between them. Primers included in the PCR were 60 Vbeta and 13 Jbeta primers. Measured with immunoSEQ multiplex PCR; TCRdb has only the in-frame clones, and not every one. The sample shows 150,000 to 200,000 clones, around 83% of them seen only once. The chain links TRBV28 to TRBJ2-3, with no clear D. The TCR originated in a girl aged 2 to 9 in good health and CMV-seropositive. Input material: PBMCs. In DNA, the CDR3 is TGTGCCAGCAACTCCCTCACAGATACGCAGTATTTT. As protein: CASNSLTDTQYF. Combining the CDR3 with reference TRBV28 and TRBJ2-3 gives the whole variable domain DVKVTQSSRYLVKRTGEKVFLECVQDMDHENMFWYRQDPGLGLRLIYFSYDVKMKEKGDIPEGYSVSREKKERFSLILESASTNQTSMYLCASNSLTDTQYFGPGTRLTVL.